The 26 T cell receptor beta chains listed next were all sequenced from one sample in a study of blood T cell repertoires in COVID-19. Here immunoSEQ multiplex PCR was the method, and the copy in TCRdb shows in-frame clones only, minus some. The table lists around 380,000 clones, roughly 86% of them singletons. Sequencing input: peripheral blood. Every receptor here comes from a human donor with acute or convalescent COVID-19. The donor label of this sample is uncertain.

V gene TRBV19 combines with J gene TRBJ1-5, with 8 bases that match TRBD1. The CDR3 is made up of 16 amino acids. CDR1 is LNHDA and CDR2 is SQIVND in the germline V gene (reference sequence). V dropped 4 bases and J dropped 1; count of bases not matched to a gene: 6. The CDR3 loop is CASSKTGVLSNQPQHF. CDR3 in DNA: TGTGCCAGTAGTAAGACAGGGGTCCTCAGCAATCAGCCCCAGCATTTT.

V usage is TRBV27 and J usage is TRBJ2-1, with a possible D match to TRBD1 (6 bases). The CDR3 is 17 residues long. Trimming removed 4 bases from V and 9 bases from J, with 25 bases in between. In germline, CDR1 is MNHEY, CDR2 SMNVEV (reference sequence). Written as DNA, the CDR3 is TGTGCCAGCAGTTCGCCCCGAGGGGGTAAAAGATCGGGTGAGCAGTTCTTC. This encodes CASSSPRGGKRSGEQFF.

This clone was detected a few times. This chain links TRBV18 with TRBJ1-1; no clear D. Between the trimmed V and J ends, which lost 2 bases and 1 base, there was a span of 8 bases. Germline V gene lookup returns CDR1 KGHSH and CDR2 LQKENI. The CDR3 length is 14 residues. CDR3 region: CASSPNYGNTEAFF. The CDR3 DNA reads TGTGCCAGCTCACCAAATTACGGGAACACTGAAGCTTTCTTT.

J is TRBJ2-1 and V is TRBV10-3; D possibly corresponds to TRBD2 (6 bases). Between the trimmed V and J ends, which lost 5 bases and 8 bases, there was a span of 16 bases. Per the germline V gene, CDR1 is ENHRY and CDR2 is SYGVKD. This CDR3 spans 14 amino acids. The CDR3 sequence is CAISSGLPRDEQFF. CDR3 nucleotide sequence: TGTGCCATCAGTAGTGGACTACCTAGGGATGAGCAGTTCTTC.

J is TRBJ1-2 and V is TRBV3-1 (or the pseudogene TRBV3-2); possible D gene TRBD1, 5 bases. Trimming took off 0 bases at V and 8 bases at J, with 16 bases between the two ends. There are 15 residues in the CDR3. The V gene's germline CDR1 is LGHDT and CDR2 YNNKEL (reference sequence). Here the CDR3 DNA reads TGTGCCAGCAGCCAAGAATGGGACTCAGGGTCCGGCTACACCTTC. It is translated as CASSQEWDSGSGYTF.

There are a few counts of this clone. The rearrangement uses TRBV4-1 and TRBJ1-5, with 8 nucleotides matching TRBD1. This CDR3 is built from 15 residues. The germline CDR1 and CDR2 sequences are MGHRA and YSYEKL. V trimming: 6 bases; J trimming: 2 bases; junction bases outside the gene matches: 6. CDR3 amino acids: CASSRTGQGNQPQHF. CDR3 nucleotide sequence: TGCGCCAGCAGTCGGACAGGGCAGGGCAATCAGCCCCAGCATTTT.

The V call is TRBV30, the J call TRBJ2-7; 11 positions match TRBD2. The length of the CDR3 is 18 residues. Germline V gene lookup returns CDR1 GTSNPN and CDR2 SVGIG (reference sequence). Trimming at V came to 2 bases and at J to 2 bases, leaving 14 bases not matched to a gene. For the CDR3, the DNA is TGTGCCTGGAGTAGGGTATTCCGGACTAGCGGGCCAACCTACGAGCAGTACTTC. Protein product: CAWSRVFRTSGPTYEQYF.

CDR3 in amino acids: CASSLGTDYGYTF. The CDR3 coding sequence is TGTGCCAGCAGTTTAGGGACAGACTATGGCTACACCTTC. The J gene is TRBJ1-2, the V gene TRBV12-3 or TRBV12-4; tentative D call: TRBD1 (6 bases). The CDR3 contains 13 residues. The V end lost 1 base, the J end lost 3 bases, and 6 bases lay between the germline ends.

The V call is TRBV6-5, the J call TRBJ2-1, with TRBD2 as a possible D gene (6 bases). V shed 6 bases and J shed 1 base, with 13 bases lying between them. This CDR3 has 15 residues. CDR1 and CDR2 from the germline V gene are MNHEY and SVGAGI. The CDR3 bases are TGTGCCAGCAGACCTACTGGGAGGTCCTACAATGAGCAGTTCTTC. Translation: CASRPTGRSYNEQFF.

The V gene is TRBV11-3, the J gene TRBJ2-1; the D gene is possibly TRBD2 (6 bases). With 5 bases removed from V and 2 bases from J, the gap between germline ends came to 13 bases. The CDR3 runs to 15 residues. CDR1 and CDR2 from the germline V gene are SGHNT and YENEEA. As DNA, the CDR3 is TGTGCCAGCAGCCTCGGGGAGGTCGCCTACAATGAGCAGTTCTTC. Translated, it gives CASSLGEVAYNEQFF.

V and J are TRBV5-1 and TRBJ2-5; TRBD2 agrees at 7 bases. V was pared by 2 bases and J by 5 bases, with 6 bases of the junction left unmatched. The V gene's germline CDR1 is SGHRS and CDR2 YFSETQ. The CDR3 has 14 residues. CDR3 coding DNA: TGCGCCAGCAGCTTAAGCGGGATTGGGGAGACCCAGTACTTC. This sequence encodes CASSLSGIGETQYF.

In its sample, this clone was seen once. V usage is TRBV30 and J usage is TRBJ2-1, with 8 bases aligning to TRBD1. CDR3 length: 14 residues. J lost 6 bases, V lost 7 bases, and 11 bases had no gene match. Per the germline V gene, CDR1 is GTSNPN and CDR2 is SVGIG (reference sequence). CDR3 amino acids: CASSTGQGPNEQFF. CDR3 sequence (DNA): TGTGCCTCTTCAACTGGACAGGGTCCCAATGAGCAGTTCTTC.

The chain carries TRBV3-1 (or the pseudogene TRBV3-2) and TRBJ2-7; D remains unclear. The germline CDR1 and CDR2 sequences are LGHDT and YNNKEL (reference sequence). The ends were cut back, 4 bases at V and 9 bases at J, with 16 bases in the middle. This CDR3 spans 13 amino acids. This CDR3 is CASSPGTTPGQYF. The CDR3 DNA follows: TGTGCCAGCAGCCCCGGCACAACGCCGGGGCAGTACTTC.

This chain connects TRBV7-9 to TRBJ1-1; 7 nucleotides line up with TRBD1. V gave up 1 base and J gave up 4 bases; unmatched junction bases: 3. This CDR3 has 14 amino acids. The germline V gene has CDR1 SEHNR and CDR2 FQNEAQ (reference sequence). CDR3 amino acids: CASSLGQGFTEAFF. The CDR3 nucleotides read TGTGCCAGCAGCTTAGGACAGGGATTCACTGAAGCTTTCTTT.

There are a few counts of this clone. This sequence joins TRBV4-1 and TRBJ2-2, with 8 bases identical to TRBD2. This CDR3 comprises 15 residues. J gave up 3 bases and V 4 bases, and 4 bases lay outside the gene matches. Germline V gene data show CDR1 as MGHRA and CDR2 as YSYEKL. CDR3 sequence (DNA): TGCGCCAGCAGCCCCGGGGGGGCCTACACCGGGGAGCTGTTTTTT. Protein product: CASSPGGAYTGELFF.

V gene TRBV5-1 combines with J gene TRBJ1-2, with D uncertain. CDR1 and CDR2 from the germline V gene are SGHRS and YFSETQ. The length of the CDR3 is 13 residues. V was clipped by 4 bases and J by 2 bases, with 9 bases between them. The CDR3 DNA reads TGCGCCAGCAGCCGGGATGACAACTATGGCTACACCTTC. This codes for CASSRDDNYGYTF.

This clone was counted a single time. The gene calls are TRBV6-5 and TRBJ2-1; 10 positions match TRBD1. Trimming removed 5 bases from V and 6 bases from J; junction bases left unmatched: 7. This CDR3 has 15 amino acids. Looked up from germline, CDR1 is MNHEY and CDR2 is SVGAGI. Here the CDR3 DNA reads TGTGCCAGCAGTCCGGACAGGGGGGCCCTCAATGAGCAGTTCTTC. Translation gives CASSPDRGALNEQFF.

Concerning this clone itself: The same CDR3 is also encoded by other DNA sequences in this sample. The CDR3 coding sequence is TGCGCCAGCAGCCAAGATCCCTCTTATGGCTACACCTTC. Protein: CASSQDPSYGYTF. The rearrangement links TRBV4-1 to TRBJ1-2, with D hard to call. V lost 0 bases and J 5 bases, leaving 7 bases between the germline ends. CDR1 MGHRA and CDR2 YSYEKL come from the germline V gene. This CDR3 is 13 amino acids long.

The chain employs TRBV18 and TRBJ2-3; the D is unclear. Germline CDR1 reads KGHSH; CDR2 reads LQKENI. The CDR3 contains 14 residues. V lost 4 bases and J lost 1, with 9 bases in between. The CDR3 DNA reads TGTGCCAGCTCACGACGGCAGGGCACAGATACGCAGTATTTT. Translation gives CASSRRQGTDTQYF.

The rearrangement links TRBV19 to TRBJ2-5; D ambiguous. CDR3 length: 9 amino acids. The germline gives CDR1 LNHDA, CDR2 SQIVND (reference sequence). With 7 bases removed from V and 7 bases from J, the gap between germline ends came to 4 bases. The CDR3 reads CASNGTQYF. DNA of the CDR3: TGTGCCAGTAACGGGACCCAGTACTTC. The variable domain in full, completed from reference TRBV19 and TRBJ2-5, reads DGGITQSPKYLFRKEGQNVTLSCEQNLNHDAMYWYRQDPGQGLRLIYYSQIVNDFQKGDIAEGYSVSREKKESFPLTVTSAQKNPTAFYLCASNGTQYFGPGTRLLVL.

Worth noting for this clone: At the DNA level, this CDR3 is encoded by other sequences in the same sample as well. V is TRBV4-2 and J is TRBJ2-7; TRBD1 aligns across 7 bases. Trimming removed 4 bases from V and 3 bases from J; junction bases left unmatched: 0. The CDR3 extends over 12 amino acids. The germline gives CDR1 LGHNA, CDR2 YNFKEQ. The CDR3: CASSPGGYEQYF. The CDR3 region has the DNA TGTGCCAGCAGCCCAGGGGGCTACGAGCAGTACTTC.

This clone showed up many times. The J gene is TRBJ2-7, the V gene TRBV9; the D gene is possibly TRBD2 (6 bases). This CDR3 is 14 amino acids long. Trimming pared 3 bases from V and 2 bases from J, leaving 12 bases between. The germline CDR1 and CDR2 sequences are SGDLS and YYNGEE. The chain's CDR3 is CASSGGDSTYEQYF. The CDR3 DNA sequence: TGTGCCAGCAGCGGCGGGGACTCCACCTACGAGCAGTACTTC.

The rearrangement joins TRBV6-1 to TRBJ2-3, with D unclear. CDR3 length: 14 residues. The V end lost 3 bases, the J end lost 7 bases, and 14 bases lay between the germline ends. Germline V gene sequence: CDR1 MNHNS, CDR2 SASEGT. The CDR3 sequence: CASSDGIPRNTQYF. The CDR3, as DNA: TGTGCCAGCAGTGACGGTATACCGAGAAATACGCAGTATTTT.

This clone appeared once. The J gene is TRBJ2-7, the V gene TRBV11-2, with D perhaps TRBD1 (5 bases). The CDR3 runs to 13 residues. The V and J ends lost 1 base and 7 bases respectively, with 11 bases between them. Germline V gene data show CDR1 as SGHAT and CDR2 as FQNNGV. CDR3 amino acids: CASSLAGSREQYF. In DNA form, the CDR3 reads TGTGCCAGCAGCTTAGCAGGGTCGAGGGAGCAGTACTTC.

The chain has TRBV12-3 or TRBV12-4 and TRBJ2-3; 7 bases are shared with TRBD2. CDR3 length equals 13 residues. V was pared by 10 bases and J by 6 bases, with 10 bases of the junction left unmatched. The CDR3: CANGGRAFDTQYF. In nucleotides, the CDR3 is TGTGCCAACGGGGGGAGGGCCTTTGATACGCAGTATTTT.

A few counts support this clone. The V and J genes are TRBV27 and TRBJ1-1; D might be TRBD1 (5 bases). Germline V gives CDR1 MNHEY, CDR2 SMNVEV (reference sequence). The V gene lost 3 bases and the J gene lost 4 bases, with 12 bases spanning the gap. This CDR3 is built from 14 residues. In DNA, the CDR3 is TGTGCCAGCAGTTTGGGGGGTTACATCACTGAAGCTTTCTTT. This codes for CASSLGGYITEAFF.